This TCR beta chain comes out of a study of T cells in Graves' hyperthyroidism and ophthalmopathy. From RNA transcripts, TCR beta CDR3 regions were amplified. The HTBI primer set drove a first-round RT-PCR of the TCR CDR3. MiXCR, applied by TCRdb to the multiplex PCR reads, yields one record per CDR3 protein. The table has under 400,000 distinct CDR3 sequences, over 10% seen once. The hyperthyroidism patients had all been newly diagnosed, and their disease duration was under 2 months. Their ages ranged from 18 to 65 years. This clonotype was recorded many times. Its antigen is as yet unknown. The CDR3 extends over 14 amino acids. Germline CDR1 and CDR2: LGHDT and YNNKEL (reference sequence). Trimming left V 3 bases short and J 1 base short, with 9 bases between. General study points: The model identified upcoming ophthalmopathy a median roughly 6.5 months ahead of onset. From stable hyperthyroidism, ophthalmopathy was set apart by a 13 V-J model.

The chain carries TRBV3-1 and TRBJ1-1; D is possibly TRBD1 (5 bases). The clonotype comes from a woman aged 18-29 years with Graves' hyperthyroidism. Sequencing was performed on blood. The CDR3, as DNA: TGTGCCAGCAGCCACCAAGGGGCGAACACTGAAGCTTTCTTT. Residues: CASSHQGANTEAFF.